This T cell receptor beta chain emerged from a study of blood T cell repertoires in COVID-19. Looking at the study overall: Sources were T cells, B-cell-depleted T cells, or PBMCs; the material itself was cDNA or gDNA.

Per germline, CDR1 SGHTA and CDR2 FQGNSA. V shed 4 bases and J 4 bases; nucleotides not matched to a gene: 0. This CDR3 region has 13 residues. Original analysis: Estimation of nucleated cell counts was performed using reference gene primer amplification. Repertoires were generated with immunoSEQ multiplex PCR, while TCRdb's copy carries only in-frame clones and drops some. V and J calls and clone size come straight from that table; D and trimming were deduced from the DNA. This table holds 200,000 to 250,000 clones, 70% to 90% found once. This clone was counted once. Sequenced input: peripheral blood. V gene TRBV7-2 combines with J gene TRBJ2-1, with 8 nucleotides matching TRBD1. The sequence was collected from a woman under 30 who had recovered from COVID-19. This chain's CDR3 is CASSWTGYNEQFF. In nucleotides, the CDR3 is TGTGCCAGCAGCTGGACAGGGTACAATGAGCAGTTCTTC.